These 18 T cell receptor beta chains came from one sample sequenced in a study of T-cell memory formation after mild COVID-19. TCRdb reprocessed the 5' RACE reads via MiXCR and lists one record per CDR3 protein. Of 160,000 or so distinct CDR3 sequences in the sample, roughly 28% are singletons; the top ten hold more than 10%. The sequenced sample was PBMCs or a T cell subset sorted from them (not recorded which). Source of these receptors: an adult woman who had mild COVID-19 (a few samples of this study predate the infection). Cell type and time point are not known.

The sample holds a few counts of this clonotype. This chain connects TRBV7-9 to TRBJ2-1, with unresolved D. V lost 1 base and J lost 6, with 4 bases in between. Germline lookup yields CDR1 SEHNR and CDR2 FQNEAQ (reference sequence). The CDR3 has 12 residues. The CDR3 here is CASSLGANEQFF. The DNA of the CDR3 is TGTGCCAGCAGCTTAGGCGCCAATGAGCAGTTCTTC. Looking up the rest from reference TRBV7-9 and TRBJ2-1 gives the full variable domain: DTGVSQNPRHKITKRGQNVTFRCDPISEHNRLYWYRQTLGQGPEFLTYFQNEAQLEKSRLLSDRFSAERPKGSFSTLEIQRTEQGDSAMYLCASSLGANEQFFGPGTRLTVL.

The chain is built from TRBV7-2 and TRBJ2-1; D remains unclear. Trimming took off 3 bases at V and 8 bases at J, with 14 bases between the two ends. Germline CDR1 reads SGHTA; CDR2 reads FQGNSA. This CDR3 spans 14 amino acids. CDR3 residues: CASSFRSVLDEQFF. The CDR3 DNA follows: TGTGCCAGCAGCTTTAGATCAGTTCTGGATGAGCAGTTCTTC.

V is TRBV15 and J is TRBJ2-3, with D possibly matching TRBD2 (5 bases). Trimming left V 4 bases short and J 3 bases short, with 14 bases between. Germline V gene data show CDR1 as LNHNV and CDR2 as YYDKDF (reference sequence). The CDR3 sequence is 15 residues long. CDR3 nucleotides: TGTGCCACCAGCACCGAATTGTCGGGGACAGATACGCAGTATTTT. It is translated as CATSTELSGTDTQYF.

The chain carries TRBV28 and TRBJ2-7; D might be TRBD1 (6 bases). In germline, CDR1 is MDHEN, CDR2 SYDVKM. The CDR3 contains 14 residues. V was shortened by 3 bases and J by 2 bases, with 11 bases between the two germline ends. The CDR3 DNA reads TGTGCCAGCAGTTTGTTACAGGGAGCCTACGAGCAGTACTTC. This encodes CASSLLQGAYEQYF.

Only a few counts were recorded for this clonotype. J is TRBJ1-2 and V is TRBV7-2; D uncertain. The V end was cut by 5 bases, the J end by 0 bases, with 13 bases between. CDR1 and CDR2 from the germline V gene are SGHTA and FQGNSA. This CDR3 has 15 amino acids. CDR3 sequence (DNA): TGTGCCAGCAGCCCCGGACGGCGTACTAACTATGGCTACACCTTC. Residues: CASSPGRRTNYGYTF.

The rearrangement joins TRBV27 to TRBJ2-7; 11 nucleotides align to TRBD1. Germline V gives CDR1 MNHEY, CDR2 SMNVEV (reference sequence). This CDR3 region has 14 residues. V dropped 7 bases and J dropped 2; count of bases not matched to a gene: 4. The CDR3 sequence: CASTPGQGAYEQYF. The CDR3 DNA reads TGTGCCAGCACCCCGGGACAGGGGGCCTACGAGCAGTACTTC.

The chain has TRBV9 and TRBJ1-6; no clear D. V was clipped by 5 bases and J by 11 bases, with 17 bases between them. Per the germline V gene, CDR1 is SGDLS and CDR2 is YYNGEE. The CDR3 sequence is 14 residues long. The CDR3 DNA sequence: TGTGCCAGCAGTGCAGGAGAGGGCGGGACACCCCTCCACTTT. Translated, it gives CASSAGEGGTPLHF.

This clonotype was observed many times. This chain links TRBV6-5 with TRBJ2-7; 8 nucleotides match TRBD2. This CDR3 region has 15 residues. In germline, CDR1 is MNHEY, CDR2 SVGAGI. With V trimmed by 6 bases and J by 0 bases, 7 bases remained unmatched. The CDR3 is CASSPTGGSSYEQYF. CDR3 in DNA: TGTGCCAGCAGCCCAACGGGGGGGAGCTCCTACGAGCAGTACTTC.

This clonotype occurred many times. The CDR3 DNA is TGTGCCATCAGTGAGTCACCGCTCCAGACCCAGTACTTC. Protein: CAISESPLQTQYF. The rearrangement joins TRBV10-3 to TRBJ2-5; D is unclear. Trimming took off 0 bases at V and 6 bases at J, with 8 bases between the two ends. This CDR3 has 13 amino acids. Germline loops: CDR1 ENHRY, CDR2 SYGVKD.

The table lists this clonotype with a few counts. V usage is TRBV4-2 and J usage is TRBJ2-1; 7 nucleotides match TRBD1. CDR3 size: 15 residues. The V gene end was trimmed by 1 base and the J gene end by 4 bases; junction bases not matched to a gene: 4. The germline V gene has CDR1 LGHNA and CDR2 YNFKEQ. This CDR3 reads CASSQGQGEYNEQFF. The CDR3, as DNA: TGTGCCAGCAGCCAAGGCCAGGGGGAATACAATGAGCAGTTCTTC.

The CDR3 region is CASRFYSDPTSEQFF. CDR3 in DNA: TGTGCCAGCAGGTTCTACTCCGACCCCACCTCTGAGCAGTTCTTC. This sequence joins TRBV6-2 or TRBV6-3 and TRBJ2-1; D uncertain. Germline values: CDR1 MNHEY, CDR2 SVGEGT. CDR3 size: 15 residues. Trimming cost V 6 bases and J 9 bases, with 21 bases left between them.

The table lists this clonotype with a few counts. This chain uses TRBV6-2 or TRBV6-3 with TRBJ1-2; no clear D. Per germline, CDR1 MNHEY and CDR2 SVGEGT. CDR3 length: 14 amino acids. Trimming removed 3 bases from V and 7 bases from J, with 15 bases in between. CDR3 sequence: CASSYSLGYRGYTF. CDR3 bases: TGTGCCAGCAGTTATAGCCTGGGGTATCGTGGCTACACCTTC.

This clonotype has more than one count but fewer than ten. The rearrangement uses TRBV5-6 and TRBJ2-7; 10 bases are shared with TRBD1. The CDR3 is 18 amino acids. Per germline, CDR1 SGHDT and CDR2 YYEEEE. Trimming removed 3 bases from V and 0 bases from J; junction bases left unmatched: 12. The CDR3 DNA is TGTGCCAGCAGCTCGCGGGGACCGGGACAGGGGAGCTCCTACGAGCAGTACTTC. This translates into CASSSRGPGQGSSYEQYF. Filled out from reference TRBV5-6 and TRBJ2-7, the complete variable domain reads DAGVTQSPTHLIKTRGQQVTLRCSPKSGHDTVSWYQQALGQGPQFIFQYYEEEERQRGNFPDRFSGHQFPNYSSELNVNALLLGDSALYLCASSSRGPGQGSSYEQYFGPGTRLTVT.

This clonotype was detected a few times. This rearrangement joins TRBV5-1 to TRBJ2-7, with 7 bases aligning to TRBD2. The CDR3 extends over 14 amino acids. In germline, CDR1 is SGHRS, CDR2 YFSETQ. Trimming took 4 bases from V and 6 from J; bases not matched to a gene: 10. The CDR3 region has the DNA TGCGCCAGCAGCCCCTCGGGAGGATCTCGCGAGCAGTACTTC. It specifies CASSPSGGSREQYF.

The J gene is TRBJ2-7, the V gene TRBV5-1, with TRBD2 as a possible D gene (6 bases). This CDR3 comprises 13 residues. Trimming shortened V by 2 bases and J by 3 bases, and 9 bases separated the two germline ends. In germline, CDR1 is SGHRS, CDR2 YFSETQ. CDR3 region: CASSFSRGYEQYF. The DNA of the CDR3 is TGCGCCAGCAGCTTCTCGCGGGGCTACGAGCAGTACTTC.

The V gene is TRBV5-5, the J gene TRBJ2-3; 10 positions match TRBD1. V trimming: 5 bases; J trimming: 5 bases; junction bases outside the gene matches: 17. This CDR3 is 18 amino acids long. Germline V gene lookup returns CDR1 SGHKS and CDR2 YYEKEE (reference sequence). CDR3 sequence reads: CASSPTGTGVPSGDTQYF. The CDR3 nucleotides read TGTGCCAGCAGTCCAACCGGGACAGGGGTCCCATCGGGAGATACGCAGTATTTT.

V usage is TRBV7-9 and J usage is TRBJ1-1; D might be TRBD1 (5 bases). V was clipped by 5 bases and J by 1 base, with 11 bases between them. Germline CDR1 is SEHNR and CDR2 is FQNEAQ (reference sequence). The CDR3 consists of 14 residues. The CDR3 coding sequence is TGTGCCAGCAGCATACTGGGACGGAACACTGAAGCTTTCTTT. Translating it yields CASSILGRNTEAFF.

This sequence joins TRBV24-1 and TRBJ2-1, with TRBD2 identical over 10 bases. The CDR3 sequence is 16 residues long. The V gene end was trimmed by 1 base and the J gene end by 6 bases; junction bases not matched to a gene: 5. The germline CDR1 and CDR2 sequences are KGHDR and SFDVKD. CDR3 in amino acids: CATSDFGAGGRNEQFF. DNA of the CDR3: TGTGCCACCAGTGATTTCGGAGCGGGAGGGCGCAATGAGCAGTTCTTC.